Sequencing of this T cell receptor (beta chain) was carried out in a study of blood T cell repertoires in COVID-19. The protocol was immunoSEQ multiplex PCR, while the TCRdb copy is restricted to in-frame clones and leaves out a portion. This sample has about 140,000 clones, with around 84% found just once. After removal of 4 bases from V and 6 bases from J, the junction contained 5 bases not matched to a gene. Germline V lookup: CDR1 MNHEY, CDR2 SVGAGI. CDR3 size: 15 residues. This clonotype originated in a woman aged 60 to 75 with acute or convalescent COVID-19. Sequences were obtained from peripheral blood. This chain links TRBV6-5 with TRBJ1-6, with TRBD1 matching 8 bases. This CDR3 is CASSLRDRLNSPLHF. For the CDR3, the DNA is TGTGCCAGCAGTTTAAGGGACAGGCTTAATTCACCCCTCCACTTT.